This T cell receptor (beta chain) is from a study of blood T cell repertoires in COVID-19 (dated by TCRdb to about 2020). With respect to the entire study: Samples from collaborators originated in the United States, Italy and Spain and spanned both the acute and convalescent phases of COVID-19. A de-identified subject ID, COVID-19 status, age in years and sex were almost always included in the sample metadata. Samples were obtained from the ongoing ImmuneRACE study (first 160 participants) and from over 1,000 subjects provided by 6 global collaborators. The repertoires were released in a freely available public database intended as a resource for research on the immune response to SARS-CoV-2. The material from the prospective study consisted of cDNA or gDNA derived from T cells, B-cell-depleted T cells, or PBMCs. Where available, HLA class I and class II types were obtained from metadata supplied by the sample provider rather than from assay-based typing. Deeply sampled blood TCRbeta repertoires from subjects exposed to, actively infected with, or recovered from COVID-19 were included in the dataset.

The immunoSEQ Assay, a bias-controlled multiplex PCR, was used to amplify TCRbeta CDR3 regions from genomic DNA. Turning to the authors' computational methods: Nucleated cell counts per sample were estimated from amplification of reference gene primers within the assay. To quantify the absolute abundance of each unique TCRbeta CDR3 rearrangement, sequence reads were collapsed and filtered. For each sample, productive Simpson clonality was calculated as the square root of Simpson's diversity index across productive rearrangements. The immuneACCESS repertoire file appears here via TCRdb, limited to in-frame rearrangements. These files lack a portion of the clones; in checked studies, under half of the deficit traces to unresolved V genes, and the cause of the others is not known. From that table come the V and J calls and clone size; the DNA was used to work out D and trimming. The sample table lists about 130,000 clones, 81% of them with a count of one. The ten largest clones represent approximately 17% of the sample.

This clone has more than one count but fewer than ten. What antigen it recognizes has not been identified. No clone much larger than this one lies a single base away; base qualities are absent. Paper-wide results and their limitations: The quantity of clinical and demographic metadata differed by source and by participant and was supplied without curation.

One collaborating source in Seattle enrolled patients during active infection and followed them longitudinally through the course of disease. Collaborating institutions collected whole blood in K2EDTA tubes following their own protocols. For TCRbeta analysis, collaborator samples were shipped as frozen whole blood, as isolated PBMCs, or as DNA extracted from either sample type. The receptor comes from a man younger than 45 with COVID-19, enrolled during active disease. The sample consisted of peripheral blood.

The sequenced DNA is TGTGCCAGCATCGAGCAGGGGTTAGTGCCTTCCTACACCTTC. This sequence encodes CASIEQGLVPSYTF. Here the chain combines TRBV6-5 and TRBJ1-2; TRBD1 might be the D gene, on 6 matching bases. From the germline V gene, CDR1 is MNHEY and CDR2 is SVGAGI. The CDR3 runs 14 amino acids, cysteine and phenylalanine included. Only the CDR3 DNA stays, 42 bases, in frame from base 1. V loses 7 bases, J loses 10 bases, and the germline ends lie 22 bases apart.